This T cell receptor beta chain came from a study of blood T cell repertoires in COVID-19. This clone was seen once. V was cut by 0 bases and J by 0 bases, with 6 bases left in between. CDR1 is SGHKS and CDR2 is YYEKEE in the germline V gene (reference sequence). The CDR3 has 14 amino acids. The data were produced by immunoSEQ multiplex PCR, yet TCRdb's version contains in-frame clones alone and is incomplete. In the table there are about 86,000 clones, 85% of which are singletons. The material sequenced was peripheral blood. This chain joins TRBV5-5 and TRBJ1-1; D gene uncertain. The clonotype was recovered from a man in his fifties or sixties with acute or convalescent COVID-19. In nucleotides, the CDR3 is TGTGCCAGCAGCTTGGACTATTTGAACACTGAAGCTTTCTTT. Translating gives CASSLDYLNTEAFF.